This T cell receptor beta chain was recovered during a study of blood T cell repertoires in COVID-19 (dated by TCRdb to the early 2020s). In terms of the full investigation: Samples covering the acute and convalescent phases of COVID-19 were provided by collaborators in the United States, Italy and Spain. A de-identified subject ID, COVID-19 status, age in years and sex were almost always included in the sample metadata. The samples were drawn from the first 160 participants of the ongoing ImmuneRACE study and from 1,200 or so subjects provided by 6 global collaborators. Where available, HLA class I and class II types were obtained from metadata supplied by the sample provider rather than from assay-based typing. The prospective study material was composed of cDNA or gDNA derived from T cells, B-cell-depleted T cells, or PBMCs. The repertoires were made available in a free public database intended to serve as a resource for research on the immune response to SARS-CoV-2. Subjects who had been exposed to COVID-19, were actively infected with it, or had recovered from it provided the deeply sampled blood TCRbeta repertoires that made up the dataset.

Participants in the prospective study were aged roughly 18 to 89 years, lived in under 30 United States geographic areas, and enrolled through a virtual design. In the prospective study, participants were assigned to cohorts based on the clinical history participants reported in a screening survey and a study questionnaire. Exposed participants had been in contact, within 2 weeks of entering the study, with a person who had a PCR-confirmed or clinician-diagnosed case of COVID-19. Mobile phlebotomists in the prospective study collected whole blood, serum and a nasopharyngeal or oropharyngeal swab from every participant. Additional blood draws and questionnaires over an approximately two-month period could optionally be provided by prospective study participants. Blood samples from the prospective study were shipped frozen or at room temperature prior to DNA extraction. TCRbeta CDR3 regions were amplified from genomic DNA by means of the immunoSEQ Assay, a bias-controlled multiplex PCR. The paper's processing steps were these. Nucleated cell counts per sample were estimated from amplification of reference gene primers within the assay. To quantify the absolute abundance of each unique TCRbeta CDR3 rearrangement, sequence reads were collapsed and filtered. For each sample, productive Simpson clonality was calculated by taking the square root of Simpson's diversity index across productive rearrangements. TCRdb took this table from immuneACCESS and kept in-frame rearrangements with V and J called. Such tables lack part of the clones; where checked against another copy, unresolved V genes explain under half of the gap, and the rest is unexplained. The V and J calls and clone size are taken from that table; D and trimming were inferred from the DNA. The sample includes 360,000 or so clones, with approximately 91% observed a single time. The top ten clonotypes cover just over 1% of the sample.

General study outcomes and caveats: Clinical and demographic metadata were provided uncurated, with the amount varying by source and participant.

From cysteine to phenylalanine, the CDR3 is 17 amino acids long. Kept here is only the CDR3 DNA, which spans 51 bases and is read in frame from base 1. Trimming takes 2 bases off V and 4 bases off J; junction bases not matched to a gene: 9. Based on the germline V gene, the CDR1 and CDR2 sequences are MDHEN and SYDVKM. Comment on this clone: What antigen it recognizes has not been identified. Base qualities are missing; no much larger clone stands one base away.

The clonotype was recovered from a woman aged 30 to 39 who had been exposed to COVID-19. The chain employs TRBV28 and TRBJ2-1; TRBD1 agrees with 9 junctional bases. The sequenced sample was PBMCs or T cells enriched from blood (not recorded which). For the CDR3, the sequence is CASSLSSGTGLYNEQFF. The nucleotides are TGTGCCAGCAGTTTAAGTTCTGGGACAGGGTTATACAATGAGCAGTTCTTC.